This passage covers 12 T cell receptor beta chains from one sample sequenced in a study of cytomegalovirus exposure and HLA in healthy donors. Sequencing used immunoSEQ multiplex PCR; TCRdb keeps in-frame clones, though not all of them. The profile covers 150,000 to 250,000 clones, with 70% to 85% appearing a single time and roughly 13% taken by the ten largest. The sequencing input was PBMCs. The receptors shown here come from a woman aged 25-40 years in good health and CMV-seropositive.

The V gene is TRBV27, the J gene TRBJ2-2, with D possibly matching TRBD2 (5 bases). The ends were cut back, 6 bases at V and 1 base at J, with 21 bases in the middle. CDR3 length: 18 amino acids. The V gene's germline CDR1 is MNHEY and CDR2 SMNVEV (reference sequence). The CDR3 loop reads CASSYLWTLGKNTGELFF. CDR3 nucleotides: TGTGCCAGCAGCTACCTATGGACTTTAGGAAAGAACACCGGGGAGCTGTTTTTT.

CDR3 nucleotides: TGTGCCAGCAGCCATTTTAGAGGACAGGGATACAATGAGCAGTTCTTC. It codes for CASSHFRGQGYNEQFF. V and J are TRBV14 and TRBJ2-1; 8 bases map to TRBD1. V trimming: 3 bases; J trimming: 4 bases; junction bases outside the gene matches: 8. This CDR3 is built from 16 residues. Germline V gene sequence: CDR1 SGHDN, CDR2 FVKESK. The whole variable domain, filled in from reference TRBV14 and TRBJ2-1, reads EAGVTQFPSHSVIEKGQTVTLRCDPISGHDNLYWYRRVMGKEIKFLLHFVKESKQDESGMPNNRFLAERTGGTYSTLKVQPAELEDSGVYFCASSHFRGQGYNEQFFGPGTRLTVL.

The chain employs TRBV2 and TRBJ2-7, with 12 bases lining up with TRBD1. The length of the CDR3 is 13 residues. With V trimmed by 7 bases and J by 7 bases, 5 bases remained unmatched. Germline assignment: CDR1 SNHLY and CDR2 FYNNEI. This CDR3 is CASMGTGGLEQYF. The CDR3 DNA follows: TGTGCCAGCATGGGGACAGGGGGCTTGGAGCAGTACTTC.

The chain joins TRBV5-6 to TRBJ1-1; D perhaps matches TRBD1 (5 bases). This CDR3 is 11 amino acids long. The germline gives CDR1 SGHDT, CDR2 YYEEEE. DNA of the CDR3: TGTGCTGCGGGGCGTGGGACTGAAGCTTTCTTT. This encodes CAAGRGTEAFF.

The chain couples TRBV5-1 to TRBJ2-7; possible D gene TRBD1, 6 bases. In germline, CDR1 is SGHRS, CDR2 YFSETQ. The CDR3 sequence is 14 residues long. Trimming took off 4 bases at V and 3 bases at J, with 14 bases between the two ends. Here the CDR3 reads CASSIQTGNYEQYF. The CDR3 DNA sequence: TGCGCCAGCAGCATCCAGACAGGCAACTACGAGCAGTACTTC.

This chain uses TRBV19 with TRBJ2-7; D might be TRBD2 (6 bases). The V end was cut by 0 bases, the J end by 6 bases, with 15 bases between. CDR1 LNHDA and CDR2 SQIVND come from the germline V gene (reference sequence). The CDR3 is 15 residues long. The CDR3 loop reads CASSIEGGFVSEQYF. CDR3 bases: TGTGCCAGTAGTATAGAGGGGGGATTTGTCTCCGAGCAGTACTTC.

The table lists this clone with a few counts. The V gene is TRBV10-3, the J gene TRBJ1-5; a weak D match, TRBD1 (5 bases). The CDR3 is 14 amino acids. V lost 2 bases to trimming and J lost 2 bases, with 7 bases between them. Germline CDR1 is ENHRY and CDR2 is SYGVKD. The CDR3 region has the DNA TGTGCCATCAGTGAGGCGGGGGGCAATCAGCCCCAGCATTTT. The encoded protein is CAISEAGGNQPQHF.

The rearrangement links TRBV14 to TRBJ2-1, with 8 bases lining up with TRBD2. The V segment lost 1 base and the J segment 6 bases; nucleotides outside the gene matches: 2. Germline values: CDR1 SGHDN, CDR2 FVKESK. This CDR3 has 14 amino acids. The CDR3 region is CASSQVGTSNEQFF. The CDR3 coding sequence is TGTGCCAGCAGCCAAGTCGGGACTAGCAATGAGCAGTTCTTC.

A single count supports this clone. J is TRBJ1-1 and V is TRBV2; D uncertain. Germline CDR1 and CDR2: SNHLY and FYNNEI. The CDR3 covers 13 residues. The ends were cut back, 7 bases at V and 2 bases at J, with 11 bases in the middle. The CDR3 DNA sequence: TGTGCCAGCATTGTTACAGTCAACACTGAAGCTTTCTTT. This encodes CASIVTVNTEAFF.

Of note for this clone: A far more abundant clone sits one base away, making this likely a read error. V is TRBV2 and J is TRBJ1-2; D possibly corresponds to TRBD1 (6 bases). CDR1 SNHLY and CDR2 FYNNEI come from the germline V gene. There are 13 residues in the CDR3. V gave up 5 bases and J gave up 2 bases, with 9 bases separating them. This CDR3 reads CASSYDRNYGYTF. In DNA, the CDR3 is TGTGCCAGCAGTTACGACAGGAACTATGGCTACACCTTC.

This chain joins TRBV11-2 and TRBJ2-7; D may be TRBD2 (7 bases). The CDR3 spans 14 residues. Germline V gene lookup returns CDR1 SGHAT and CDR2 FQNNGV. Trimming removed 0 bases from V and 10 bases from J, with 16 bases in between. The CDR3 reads CASSLDPTGGGQYF. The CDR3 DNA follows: TGTGCCAGCAGCTTAGATCCTACGGGGGGCGGCCAGTACTTC.

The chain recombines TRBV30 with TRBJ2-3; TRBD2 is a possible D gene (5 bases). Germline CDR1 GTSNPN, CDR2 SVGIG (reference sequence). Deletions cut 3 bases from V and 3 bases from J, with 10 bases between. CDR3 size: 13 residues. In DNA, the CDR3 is TGTGCCTGGAGATCGAGCGGAACAGATACGCAGTATTTT. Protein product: CAWRSSGTDTQYF. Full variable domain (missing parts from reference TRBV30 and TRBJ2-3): SQTIHQWPATLVQPVGSPLSLECTVEGTSNPNLYWYRQAAGRGLQLLFYSVGIGQISSEVPQNLSASRPQDRQFILSSKKLLLSDSGFYLCAWRSSGTDTQYFGPGTRLTVL.